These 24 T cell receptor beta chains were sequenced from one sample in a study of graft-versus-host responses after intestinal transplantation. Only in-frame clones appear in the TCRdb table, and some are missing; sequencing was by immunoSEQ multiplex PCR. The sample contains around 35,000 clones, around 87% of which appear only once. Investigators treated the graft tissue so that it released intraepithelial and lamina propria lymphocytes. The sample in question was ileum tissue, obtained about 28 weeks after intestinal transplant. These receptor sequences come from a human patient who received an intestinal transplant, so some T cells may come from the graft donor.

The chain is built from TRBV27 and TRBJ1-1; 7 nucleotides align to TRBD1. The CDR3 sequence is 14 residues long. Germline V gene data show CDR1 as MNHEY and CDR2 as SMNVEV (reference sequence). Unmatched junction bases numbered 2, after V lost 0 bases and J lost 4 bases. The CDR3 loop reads CASSLSSGGTEAFF. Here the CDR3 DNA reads TGTGCCAGCAGTTTATCGTCAGGGGGCACTGAAGCTTTCTTT.

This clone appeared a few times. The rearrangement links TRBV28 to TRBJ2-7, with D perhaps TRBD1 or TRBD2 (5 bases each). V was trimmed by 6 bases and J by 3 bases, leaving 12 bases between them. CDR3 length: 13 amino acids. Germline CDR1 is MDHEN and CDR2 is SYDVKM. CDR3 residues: CASSPGRNYEQYF. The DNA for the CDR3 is TGTGCCAGCAGCCCGGGACGGAACTACGAGCAGTACTTC. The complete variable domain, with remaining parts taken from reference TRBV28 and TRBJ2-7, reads DVKVTQSSRYLVKRTGEKVFLECVQDMDHENMFWYRQDPGLGLRLIYFSYDVKMKEKGDIPEGYSVSREKKERFSLILESASTNQTSMYLCASSPGRNYEQYFGPGTRLTVT.

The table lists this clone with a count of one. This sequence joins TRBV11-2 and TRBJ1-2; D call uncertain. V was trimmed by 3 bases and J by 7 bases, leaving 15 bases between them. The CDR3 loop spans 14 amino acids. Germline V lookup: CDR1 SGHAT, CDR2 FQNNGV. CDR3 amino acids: CASSLERGVGGYTF. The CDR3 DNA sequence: TGTGCCAGCAGCTTGGAGCGGGGAGTGGGTGGCTACACCTTC.

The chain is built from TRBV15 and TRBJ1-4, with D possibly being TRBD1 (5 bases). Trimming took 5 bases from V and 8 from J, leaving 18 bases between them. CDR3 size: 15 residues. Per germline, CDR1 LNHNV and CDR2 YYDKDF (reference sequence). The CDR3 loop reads CATSGSSQGREKLFF. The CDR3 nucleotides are TGTGCCACCAGCGGGTCTTCTCAGGGAAGGGAAAAACTGTTTTTT. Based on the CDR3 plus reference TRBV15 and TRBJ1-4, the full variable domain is DAMVIQNPRYQVTQFGKPVTLSCSQTLNHNVMYWYQQKSSQAPKLLFHYYDKDFNNEADTPDNFQSRRPNTSFCFLDIRSPGLGDTAMYLCATSGSSQGREKLFFGSGTQLSVL.

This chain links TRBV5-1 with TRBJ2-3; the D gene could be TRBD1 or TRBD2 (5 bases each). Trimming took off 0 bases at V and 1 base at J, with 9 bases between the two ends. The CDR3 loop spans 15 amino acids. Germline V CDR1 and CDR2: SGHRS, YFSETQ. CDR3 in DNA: TGCGCCAGCAGCTTGGGAGGGGCAGGCACAGATACGCAGTATTTT. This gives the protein CASSLGGAGTDTQYF.

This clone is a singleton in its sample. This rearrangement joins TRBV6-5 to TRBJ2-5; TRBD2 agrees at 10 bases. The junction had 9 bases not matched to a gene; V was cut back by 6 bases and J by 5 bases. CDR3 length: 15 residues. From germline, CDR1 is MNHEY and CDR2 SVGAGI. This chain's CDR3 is CASRRTSGMGETQYF. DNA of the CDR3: TGTGCCAGCAGGCGAACTAGCGGGATGGGGGAGACCCAGTACTTC.

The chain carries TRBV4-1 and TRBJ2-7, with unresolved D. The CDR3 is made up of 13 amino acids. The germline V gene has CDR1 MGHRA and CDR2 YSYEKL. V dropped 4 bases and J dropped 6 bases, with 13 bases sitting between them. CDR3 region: CASSPGHPGEQYF. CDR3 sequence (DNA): TGCGCCAGCAGCCCGGGCCACCCGGGCGAGCAGTACTTC.

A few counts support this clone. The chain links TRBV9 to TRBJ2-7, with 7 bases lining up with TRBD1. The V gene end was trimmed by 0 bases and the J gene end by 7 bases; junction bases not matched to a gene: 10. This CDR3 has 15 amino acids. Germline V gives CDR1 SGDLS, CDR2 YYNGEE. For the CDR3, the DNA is TGTGCCAGCAGCGTAGATGGCAGGGGGTTAGGAGAGCAGTACTTC. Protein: CASSVDGRGLGEQYF.

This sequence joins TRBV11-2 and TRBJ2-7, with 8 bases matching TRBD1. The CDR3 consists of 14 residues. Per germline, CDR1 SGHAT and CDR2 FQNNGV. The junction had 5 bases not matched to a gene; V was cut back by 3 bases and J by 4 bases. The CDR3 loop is CASSFGTGTYEQYF. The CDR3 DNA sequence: TGTGCCAGCAGCTTCGGGACAGGAACATACGAGCAGTACTTC.

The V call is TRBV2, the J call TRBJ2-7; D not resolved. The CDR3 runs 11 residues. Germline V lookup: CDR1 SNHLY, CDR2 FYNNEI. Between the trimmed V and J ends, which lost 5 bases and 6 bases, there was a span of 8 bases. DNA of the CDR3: TGTGCCAGCAGTCAAACCAGCGAGCAGTACTTC. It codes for CASSQTSEQYF.

The CDR3 spells CASSQDRQPYYGYTF. DNA of the CDR3: TGCGCCAGCAGCCAAGATCGACAGCCTTACTATGGCTACACCTTC. This sequence joins TRBV4-1 and TRBJ1-2; a weak D match, TRBD1 (5 bases). Trimming cost V 0 bases and J 3 bases, with 11 bases left between them. There are 15 residues in the CDR3. Germline CDR1 MGHRA, CDR2 YSYEKL.

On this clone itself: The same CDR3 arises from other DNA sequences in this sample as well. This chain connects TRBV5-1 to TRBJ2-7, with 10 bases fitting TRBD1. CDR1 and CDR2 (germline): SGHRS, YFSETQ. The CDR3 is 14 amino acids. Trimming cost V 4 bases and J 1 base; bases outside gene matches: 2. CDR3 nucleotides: TGCGCCAGCAGCGGACAGGGGGGATCCTACGAGCAGTACTTC. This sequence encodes CASSGQGGSYEQYF.

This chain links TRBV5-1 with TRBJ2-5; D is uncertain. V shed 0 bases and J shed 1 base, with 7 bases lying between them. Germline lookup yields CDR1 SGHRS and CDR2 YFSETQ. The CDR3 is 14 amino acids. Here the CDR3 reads CASSLAASQETQYF. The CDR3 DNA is TGCGCCAGCAGCTTGGCTGCTAGCCAAGAGACCCAGTACTTC. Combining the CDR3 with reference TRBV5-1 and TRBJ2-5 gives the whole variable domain KAGVTQTPRYLIKTRGQQVTLSCSPISGHRSVSWYQQTPGQGLQFLFEYFSETQRNKGNFPGRFSGRQFSNSRSEMNVSTLELGDSALYLCASSLAASQETQYFGPGTRLLVL.

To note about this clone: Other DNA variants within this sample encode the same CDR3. The CDR3 DNA reads as TGTGCCAGCGCTAAGGGTCACGAGCAGTACTTC. Amino acid sequence: CASAKGHEQYF. V is TRBV27 and J is TRBJ2-7; the D is unclear. This CDR3 has 11 amino acids. V lost 8 bases, J lost 5 bases, and 10 bases lay in between. Germline V gene lookup returns CDR1 MNHEY and CDR2 SMNVEV (reference sequence).

CDR3 in DNA: TGCGCCAGCAGCTTGGAGGGACAGGGGAATTCACCCCTCCACTTT. Its translation: CASSLEGQGNSPLHF. The chain has TRBV5-1 and TRBJ1-6; 10 bases agree with TRBD1. There are 15 residues in the CDR3. The trim removed 0 bases at V and 7 bases at J, leaving 1 base unmatched. Per germline, CDR1 SGHRS and CDR2 YFSETQ.

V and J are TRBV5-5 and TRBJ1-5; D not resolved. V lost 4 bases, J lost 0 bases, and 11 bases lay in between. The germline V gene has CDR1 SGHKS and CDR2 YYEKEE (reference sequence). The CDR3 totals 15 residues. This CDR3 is CASSLGLNSNQPQHF. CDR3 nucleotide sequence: TGTGCCAGCAGCCTAGGTCTAAATAGCAATCAGCCCCAGCATTTT.

DNA for the CDR3: TGTGCCATCAGGGGACAGGGATCGGACTATGGCTACACCTTC. Its translation: CAIRGQGSDYGYTF. The genes are TRBV10-3 and TRBJ1-2; 9 bases agree with TRBD1. This CDR3 has 14 amino acids. Trimming at V came to 6 bases and at J to 3 bases, leaving 5 bases not matched to a gene. CDR1 ENHRY and CDR2 SYGVKD come from the germline V gene.

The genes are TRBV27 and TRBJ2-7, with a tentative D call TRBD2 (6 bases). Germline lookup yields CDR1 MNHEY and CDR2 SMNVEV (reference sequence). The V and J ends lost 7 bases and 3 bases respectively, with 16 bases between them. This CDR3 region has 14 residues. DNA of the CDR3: TGTGCCAGCATCCGCGGGTGGGGGGACTACGAGCAGTACTTC. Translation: CASIRGWGDYEQYF.

Written as DNA, the CDR3 is TGTGCCAGCAGCTTGTTAGGGACCTACACAGATACGCAGTATTTT. It codes for CASSLLGTYTDTQYF. The rearrangement links TRBV5-6 to TRBJ2-3; D may correspond to TRBD1 or TRBD2 (5 bases each). Germline V gene sequence: CDR1 SGHDT, CDR2 YYEEEE. The length of the CDR3 is 15 residues. The V gene lost 1 base and the J gene lost 2 bases, with 11 bases spanning the gap.

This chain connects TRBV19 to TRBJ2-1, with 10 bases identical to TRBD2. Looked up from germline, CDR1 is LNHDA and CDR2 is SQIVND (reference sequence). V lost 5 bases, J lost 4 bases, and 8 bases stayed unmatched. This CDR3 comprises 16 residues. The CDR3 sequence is CASSPRLAGGYNEQFF. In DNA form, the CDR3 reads TGTGCCAGTAGTCCTCGATTAGCGGGAGGTTACAATGAGCAGTTCTTC.

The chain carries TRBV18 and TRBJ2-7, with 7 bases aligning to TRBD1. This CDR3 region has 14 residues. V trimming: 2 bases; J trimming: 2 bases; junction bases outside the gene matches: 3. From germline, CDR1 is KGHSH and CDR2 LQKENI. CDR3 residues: CASSPSGQAYEQYF. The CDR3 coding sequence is TGTGCCAGCTCACCATCAGGACAGGCCTACGAGCAGTACTTC.

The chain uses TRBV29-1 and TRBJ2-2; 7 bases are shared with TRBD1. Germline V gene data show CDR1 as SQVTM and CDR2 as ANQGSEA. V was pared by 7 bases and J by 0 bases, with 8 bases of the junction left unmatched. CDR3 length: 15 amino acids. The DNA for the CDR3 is TGCAGCGCTCGGGGACAGACCGCGAACACCGGGGAGCTGTTTTTT. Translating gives CSARGQTANTGELFF.

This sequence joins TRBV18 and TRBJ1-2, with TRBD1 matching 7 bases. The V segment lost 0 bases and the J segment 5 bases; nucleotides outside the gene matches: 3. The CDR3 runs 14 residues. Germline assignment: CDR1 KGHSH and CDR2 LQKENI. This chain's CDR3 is CASSPPGGAYGYTF. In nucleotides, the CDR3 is TGTGCCAGCTCACCACCAGGGGGCGCGTATGGCTACACCTTC.

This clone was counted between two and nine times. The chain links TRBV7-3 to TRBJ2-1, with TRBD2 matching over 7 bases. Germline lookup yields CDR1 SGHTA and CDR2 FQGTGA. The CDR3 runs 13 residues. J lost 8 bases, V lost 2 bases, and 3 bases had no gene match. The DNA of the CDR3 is TGTGCCAGCAGCTTAGCGGGAGTGGATGAGCAGTTCTTC. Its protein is CASSLAGVDEQFF. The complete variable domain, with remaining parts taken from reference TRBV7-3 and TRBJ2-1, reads GAGVSQTPSNKVTEKGKYVELRCDPISGHTALYWYRQSLGQGPEFLIYFQGTGAADDSGLPNDRFFAVRPEGSVSTLKIQRTERGDSAVYLCASSLAGVDEQFFGPGTRLTVL.